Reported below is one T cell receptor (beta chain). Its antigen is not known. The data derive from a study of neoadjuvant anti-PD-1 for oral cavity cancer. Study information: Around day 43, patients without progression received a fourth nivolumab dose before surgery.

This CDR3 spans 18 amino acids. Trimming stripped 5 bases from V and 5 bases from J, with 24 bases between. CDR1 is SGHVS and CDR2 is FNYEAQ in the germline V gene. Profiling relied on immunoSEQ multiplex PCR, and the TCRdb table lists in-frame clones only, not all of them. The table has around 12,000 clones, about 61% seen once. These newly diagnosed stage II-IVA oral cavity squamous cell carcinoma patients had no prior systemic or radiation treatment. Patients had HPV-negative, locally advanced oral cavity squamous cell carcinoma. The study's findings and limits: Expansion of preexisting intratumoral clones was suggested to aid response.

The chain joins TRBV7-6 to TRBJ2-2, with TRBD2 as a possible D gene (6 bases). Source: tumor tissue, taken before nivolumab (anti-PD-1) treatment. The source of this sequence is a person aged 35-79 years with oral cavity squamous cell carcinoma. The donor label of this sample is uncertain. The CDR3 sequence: CASSPLFTREDRTGELFF. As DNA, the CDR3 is TGTGCCAGCAGCCCCTTGTTTACCAGGGAGGATCGGACCGGGGAGCTGTTTTTT.